One sample yielded the 27 T cell receptor beta chains listed below, sequenced in a study of technical replicates of blood from several donors. Generated by immunoSEQ multiplex PCR, the TCRdb table keeps only in-frame clones and is missing some. The sample has about 82,000 clones; 80% to 95% are singletons. Sequenced: T cells isolated from PBMCs. The receptors here all came from a human donor in good health.

The V gene is TRBV16, the J gene TRBJ2-4, with unresolved D. This CDR3 spans 17 amino acids. Germline V gene lookup returns CDR1 KGHSY and CDR2 FQNENV. Trimming took 3 bases from V and 0 from J, leaving 15 bases between them. The CDR3 nucleotides read TGTGCCAGCAGCCATCCCGAGATCTATCTAGCCAAAAACATTCAGTACTTC. It codes for CASSHPEIYLAKNIQYF.

This clone came up once. The chain is built from TRBV5-8 and TRBJ1-5; possibly TRBD1 for D (5 bases). V shed 1 base and J shed 2 bases, with 13 bases lying between them. This CDR3 contains 16 residues. CDR1 and CDR2 from the germline V gene are SGHTS and YDEGEE. This chain's CDR3 is CASSLPGWGGNQPQHF. CDR3 bases: TGTGCCAGCAGCTTGCCGGGGTGGGGGGGCAATCAGCCCCAGCATTTT. The full variable domain, in which reference TRBV5-8 and TRBJ1-5 provide the parts outside the CDR3, is EAGVTQSPTHLIKTRGQQATLRCSPISGHTSVYWYQQALGLGLQFLLWYDEGEERNRGNFPPRFSGRQFPNYSSELNVNALELEDSALYLCASSLPGWGGNQPQHFGDGTRLSIL.

This chain joins TRBV19 and TRBJ2-1; 7 bases are a match to TRBD2. This CDR3 is 15 amino acids long. The V and J ends lost 4 bases and 2 bases, in that order; junction bases with no gene match: 5. Germline CDR1 and CDR2: LNHDA and SQIVND (reference sequence). The CDR3 sequence: CASSKRSGTYNEQFF. CDR3 DNA sequence: TGTGCCAGTAGTAAGCGGAGCGGGACCTACAATGAGCAGTTCTTC.

This chain connects TRBV4-1 to TRBJ1-4; D is unresolved. Trimming removed 0 bases at V and 4 bases at J, with 9 bases between. Per the germline V gene, CDR1 is MGHRA and CDR2 is YSYEKL. There are 15 residues in the CDR3. CDR3 loop: CASSQDGMGNEKLFF. The DNA for the CDR3 is TGCGCCAGCAGCCAAGACGGGATGGGTAATGAAAAACTGTTTTTT.

V and J are TRBV2 and TRBJ1-5; D ambiguous. Trimming removed 1 base at V and 12 bases at J, with 16 bases between. The CDR3 is 14 amino acids. Germline V gene data show CDR1 as SNHLY and CDR2 as FYNNEI. The CDR3 sequence is CASSEGSLRSLQHF. DNA of the CDR3: TGTGCCAGCAGTGAAGGGAGTTTACGAAGCCTCCAGCATTTT.

The rearrangement joins TRBV5-1 to TRBJ2-1; 7 bases map to TRBD2. The V gene end was trimmed by 4 bases and the J gene end by 4 bases; junction bases not matched to a gene: 8. CDR1 and CDR2 from the germline V gene are SGHRS and YFSETQ. The CDR3 contains 15 residues. The CDR3: CASSLRDYPYNEQFF. CDR3 DNA sequence: TGCGCCAGCAGCCTCCGGGACTACCCTTACAATGAGCAGTTCTTC.

The chain's CDR3 is CAWTYSGLAGYNEQFF. For the CDR3, the DNA is TGTGCCTGGACTTACAGTGGACTAGCGGGTTACAATGAGCAGTTCTTC. This sequence joins TRBV30 and TRBJ2-1; 11 bases agree with TRBD2. The length of the CDR3 is 16 residues. Unmatched junction bases numbered 9, after V lost 4 bases and J lost 4 bases. Germline CDR1 reads GTSNPN; CDR2 reads SVGIG (reference sequence).

This clone was observed a handful of times. In DNA form, the CDR3 reads TGTGCCAGCAGTTCTTGGACAGGGAGCCATGGCTACACCTTC. It specifies CASSSWTGSHGYTF. This rearrangement joins TRBV6-4 to TRBJ1-2; 8 nucleotides match TRBD1. This CDR3 contains 14 residues. Per germline, CDR1 MRHNA and CDR2 SNTAGT. The trim removed 5 bases at V and 6 bases at J, leaving 8 bases unmatched.

The V and J genes are TRBV10-2 and TRBJ1-1, with a weak D call TRBD1 (6 bases). The CDR3 is 14 residues long. The V end was cut by 7 bases, the J end by 4 bases, with 16 bases between. Germline V CDR1 and CDR2: WSHSY, SAAADI. CDR3 region: CASTRGLGGTEAFF. The DNA of the CDR3 is TGCGCCAGCACCAGAGGATTAGGGGGCACTGAAGCTTTCTTT.

This clone was counted once. The gene calls are TRBV5-6 and TRBJ2-3, with 12 nucleotides matching TRBD2. Trimming cost V 4 bases and J 1 base; bases outside gene matches: 4. This CDR3 is built from 16 residues. CDR1 and CDR2 from the germline V gene are SGHDT and YYEEEE. The CDR3 sequence is CASSRLAGAGTDTQYF. The CDR3 DNA reads as TGTGCCAGCAGCAGACTAGCGGGGGCCGGCACAGATACGCAGTATTTT. Full variable domain (rest looked up from reference TRBV5-6 and TRBJ2-3): DAGVTQSPTHLIKTRGQQVTLRCSPKSGHDTVSWYQQALGQGPQFIFQYYEEEERQRGNFPDRFSGHQFPNYSSELNVNALLLGDSALYLCASSRLAGAGTDTQYFGPGTRLTVL.

This chain links TRBV7-2 with TRBJ2-6; D gene unclear. Germline CDR1 is SGHTA and CDR2 is FQGNSA. V was trimmed by 3 bases and J by 0 bases, leaving 6 bases between them. The CDR3 sequence is 15 residues long. The CDR3 DNA reads as TGTGCCAGCAGCTTCCGGTACTCTGGGGCCAACGTCCTGACTTTC. It encodes CASSFRYSGANVLTF.

The chain carries TRBV6-1 and TRBJ2-1, with D perhaps matching TRBD2 (6 bases). Per germline, CDR1 MNHNS and CDR2 SASEGT. The CDR3 is 14 amino acids. V lost 6 bases and J lost 4, with 13 bases in between. The CDR3, as DNA: TGTGCCAGCAGCGGGAGAGACGGATACAATGAGCAGTTCTTC. It encodes CASSGRDGYNEQFF.

The V call is TRBV4-2, the J call TRBJ1-1; a weak D match, TRBD1 (5 bases). The CDR3 length is 15 residues. Germline V gives CDR1 LGHNA, CDR2 YNFKEQ. Trimming took 2 bases from V and 3 from J, leaving 13 bases between them. CDR3 DNA sequence: TGTGCCAGCAGCCAATGGGACTCCCCGGACACTGAAGCTTTCTTT. The encoded protein is CASSQWDSPDTEAFF.

This chain connects TRBV6-5 to TRBJ1-1, with a tentative D call TRBD1 (6 bases). The V gene lost 4 bases and the J gene lost 5 bases, with 14 bases spanning the gap. This CDR3 has 14 residues. Per the germline V gene, CDR1 is MNHEY and CDR2 is SVGAGI. The CDR3 region is CASSLQGSRTEAFF. Written as DNA, the CDR3 is TGTGCCAGCAGTTTACAGGGTTCTAGGACTGAAGCTTTCTTT.

This chain joins TRBV6-1 and TRBJ1-5, with 10 bases fitting TRBD1. Germline V gives CDR1 MNHNS, CDR2 SASEGT. The CDR3 totals 15 residues. Germline trimming cut 6 bases from V and 1 base from J; bases unmatched to any gene: 3. CDR3 amino acids: CASRDRGLSNQPQHF. The CDR3 DNA is TGTGCCAGCAGGGACAGGGGGTTAAGCAATCAGCCCCAGCATTTT.

The chain carries TRBV5-1 and TRBJ1-3; tentative D call: TRBD1 (6 bases). The CDR3 consists of 15 residues. Germline V gene lookup returns CDR1 SGHRS and CDR2 YFSETQ. V lost 4 bases and J 3 bases, leaving 14 bases between the germline ends. CDR3 bases: TGCGCCAGCAGCAGGGGGATCGCAGGTGGAAACACCATATATTTT. It is translated as CASSRGIAGGNTIYF. Together with reference TRBV5-1 and TRBJ1-3, the CDR3 gives the full variable domain: KAGVTQTPRYLIKTRGQQVTLSCSPISGHRSVSWYQQTPGQGLQFLFEYFSETQRNKGNFPGRFSGRQFSNSRSEMNVSTLELGDSALYLCASSRGIAGGNTIYFGEGSWLTVV.

The chain employs TRBV9 and TRBJ2-3, with 7 bases that match TRBD1. This CDR3 region has 16 residues. After removal of 5 bases from V and 2 bases from J, the junction contained 11 bases not matched to a gene. Germline CDR1 reads SGDLS; CDR2 reads YYNGEE. CDR3 sequence (DNA): TGTGCCAGCAGACAGAGCCGGGACAGATACACAGATACGCAGTATTTT. Translated: CASRQSRDRYTDTQYF.

The chain recombines TRBV4-1 with TRBJ2-3; D may be TRBD2 (7 bases). Germline lookup yields CDR1 MGHRA and CDR2 YSYEKL. The CDR3 covers 16 residues. V lost 0 bases to trimming and J lost 4 bases, with 14 bases between them. In DNA, the CDR3 is TGCGCCAGCAGCCAAGATAGGAGGGGGGGGCCAGATACGCAGTATTTT. Protein sequence: CASSQDRRGGPDTQYF.

The chain has TRBV29-1 and TRBJ2-3; D might be TRBD2 (5 bases). CDR1 is SQVTM and CDR2 is ANQGSEA in the germline V gene. V lost 0 bases and J 1 base, leaving 11 bases between the germline ends. The CDR3 sequence is 15 residues long. The chain's CDR3 is CSVEETQLGTDTQYF. The DNA for the CDR3 is TGCAGCGTTGAAGAAACACAACTAGGCACAGATACGCAGTATTTT.

The gene calls are TRBV25-1 and TRBJ1-1, with D unresolved. V lost 1 base and J 12 bases, leaving 18 bases between the germline ends. Germline V gene lookup returns CDR1 MGHDK and CDR2 SYGVNS. The CDR3 covers 14 residues. This CDR3 is CASSELAPESWPFF. Written as DNA, the CDR3 is TGTGCCAGCAGTGAATTAGCCCCCGAAAGTTGGCCTTTCTTT.

The chain couples TRBV5-4 to TRBJ2-5, with 12 nucleotides matching TRBD2. J gave up 5 bases and V 4 bases, and 6 bases lay outside the gene matches. Per germline, CDR1 SGHNT and CDR2 YYREEE (reference sequence). The CDR3 extends over 15 amino acids. The CDR3 here is CASSPMTSGSETQYF. In DNA form, the CDR3 reads TGTGCCAGCAGCCCGATGACTAGCGGGAGTGAGACCCAGTACTTC. Full variable domain (missing parts from reference TRBV5-4 and TRBJ2-5): ETGVTQSPTHLIKTRGQQVTLRCSSQSGHNTVSWYQQALGQGPQFIFQYYREEENGRGNFPPRFSGLQFPNYSSELNVNALELDDSALYLCASSPMTSGSETQYFGPGTRLLVL.

The chain carries TRBV7-8 and TRBJ1-6, with D hard to call. V dropped 0 bases and J dropped 4 bases, with 10 bases sitting between them. This CDR3 has 16 residues. From germline, CDR1 is SGHVS and CDR2 FQNEAQ. The CDR3 region is CASSLARPDYNSPLHF. The CDR3, as DNA: TGTGCCAGCAGCTTAGCGCGTCCTGATTATAATTCACCCCTCCACTTT.

The chain couples TRBV7-9 to TRBJ2-5; TRBD2 is a possible D gene (6 bases). Trimming removed 4 bases at V and 2 bases at J, with 26 bases between. The V gene's germline CDR1 is SEHNR and CDR2 FQNEAQ (reference sequence). There are 19 residues in the CDR3. This chain's CDR3 is CASSWDPFGGRGSQETQYF. CDR3 DNA sequence: TGTGCCAGCAGCTGGGACCCCTTTGGTGGGCGGGGATCTCAAGAGACCCAGTACTTC.

The rearrangement links TRBV4-2 to TRBJ1-1; weak D call: TRBD1 (5 bases). This CDR3 comprises 15 residues. V was trimmed by 4 bases and J by 5 bases, leaving 17 bases between them. The germline V gene encodes CDR1 LGHNA and CDR2 YNFKEQ. CDR3 bases: TGTGCCAGCAGCCTGGGAGGTGTGGGGGAAACTGAAGCTTTCTTT. It encodes CASSLGGVGETEAFF.

J is TRBJ2-5 and V is TRBV11-2; no clear D. V lost 6 bases and J 5 bases, leaving 10 bases between the germline ends. This CDR3 contains 12 residues. Per the germline V gene, CDR1 is SGHAT and CDR2 is FQNNGV. The CDR3 DNA is TGTGCCAGCAGACCGGCGGCTGAGACCCAGTACTTC. This codes for CASRPAAETQYF. Together with reference TRBV11-2 and TRBJ2-5, the CDR3 gives the full variable domain: EAGVAQSPRYKIIEKRQSVAFWCNPISGHATLYWYQQILGQGPKLLIQFQNNGVVDDSQLPKDRFSAERLKGVDSTLKIQPAKLEDSAVYLCASRPAAETQYFGPGTRLLVL.

The V call is TRBV9, the J call TRBJ1-3; 8 nucleotides match TRBD1. The germline V gene encodes CDR1 SGDLS and CDR2 YYNGEE. The CDR3 is 14 amino acids. With V trimmed by 3 bases and J by 4 bases, 3 bases remained unmatched. The CDR3 here is CASSEWDRGNTIYF. As DNA, the CDR3 is TGTGCCAGCAGCGAGTGGGACAGGGGAAACACCATATATTTT.

This clone has just one count. The genes are TRBV10-3 and TRBJ2-7; TRBD1 agrees at 9 bases. The CDR3 has 16 residues. Germline V gene sequence: CDR1 ENHRY, CDR2 SYGVKD. Unmatched junction bases numbered 9, after V lost 2 bases and J lost 4 bases. The CDR3, as DNA: TGTGCCATCAGTGAGGGGACAGGGCCCCTGTATTACGAGCAGTACTTC. It translates to CAISEGTGPLYYEQYF.